Listed below are T cell receptor beta chains from one sample, sequenced in a study of shared clonotypes between healthy human individuals. Profiling relied on immunoSEQ multiplex PCR, and the TCRdb table lists in-frame clones only, not all of them. The sample gives about 1,800,000 clones, roughly 94% of which show up once; more than 0.9% is in the top ten. Material: naive CD8+ T cells sorted from blood. The receptors here all came from a man between 18 and 35 years old in good health. Both conserved end residues are part of each CDR3. Each record gives: V gene, J gene, clone size, D gene, CDR3 protein, CDR3 DNA. The D gene is left open where the match is weak. The listing skips clone size in some rows; elsewhere it reads once, few, many or a size class.

v_call: TRBV4-3; j_call: TRBJ2-1; clone_size: -; d_call: TRBD2; cdr3_aa: CASSQVTSGGGNEQFF; cdr3_nt: TGCGCCAGCAGCCAAGTGACTAGCGGGGGGGGCAATGAGCAGTTCTTC
v_call: TRBV7-9; j_call: TRBJ2-7; clone_size: -; d_call: -; cdr3_aa: CAVISHSYEQYF; cdr3_nt: TGTGCAGTGATTTCTCACAGCTACGAGCAGTACTTC
v_call: TRBV5-6; j_call: TRBJ2-5; clone_size: -; d_call: -; cdr3_aa: CASSTTSGETQYF; cdr3_nt: TGTGCCAGCAGCACCACTAGTGGGGAGACCCAGTACTTC
v_call: TRBV7-9; j_call: TRBJ2-3; clone_size: -; d_call: TRBD2; cdr3_aa: CASSWGLAGGTDTQYF; cdr3_nt: TGTGCCAGCAGCTGGGGACTAGCGGGGGGCACAGATACGCAGTATTTT
v_call: TRBV4-3; j_call: TRBJ2-3; clone_size: -; d_call: -; cdr3_aa: CASSQDRLETRGGTDTQYF; cdr3_nt: TGCGCCAGCAGCCAAGATAGGCTTGAGACTAGGGGAGGCACAGATACGCAGTATTTT
v_call: TRBV18; j_call: TRBJ1-3; clone_size: -; d_call: TRBD1; cdr3_aa: CASSPSGTGVGNTIYF; cdr3_nt: TGTGCCAGCTCACCGTCCGGGACAGGGGTAGGAAACACCATATATTTT
v_call: TRBV13; j_call: TRBJ1-5; clone_size: -; d_call: -; cdr3_aa: CASSLGGQPQHF; cdr3_nt: TGTGCCAGCAGCTTAGGCGGTCAGCCCCAGCATTTT
v_call: TRBV5-4; j_call: TRBJ1-1; clone_size: -; d_call: -; cdr3_aa: CASSLGLTGGGTEAFF; cdr3_nt: TGTGCCAGCAGCTTGGGCCTTACAGGAGGAGGGACTGAAGCTTTCTTT
v_call: TRBV30; j_call: TRBJ2-2; clone_size: -; d_call: -; cdr3_aa: CAWSPVDSNTGELFF; cdr3_nt: TGTGCCTGGAGCCCCGTTGACTCGAACACCGGGGAGCTGTTTTTT
v_call: TRBV27; j_call: TRBJ1-5; clone_size: -; d_call: -; cdr3_aa: CASSFMGGGQPQHF; cdr3_nt: TGTGCCAGCAGTTTCATGGGGGGCGGTCAGCCCCAGCATTTT
v_call: TRBV4-1; j_call: TRBJ2-7; clone_size: once; d_call: -; cdr3_aa: CASSQGSGGGYEQYF; cdr3_nt: TGCGCCAGCAGCCAAGGATCCGGGGGCGGCTACGAGCAGTACTTC
v_call: TRBV7-9; j_call: TRBJ2-4; clone_size: -; d_call: -; cdr3_aa: CASSPGARGAKNIQYF; cdr3_nt: TGTGCCAGCAGCCCCGGGGCCAGAGGGGCCAAAAACATTCAGTACTTC
v_call: TRBV5-1; j_call: TRBJ2-1; clone_size: once; d_call: -; cdr3_aa: CASSLEGPSYNEQFF; cdr3_nt: TGCGCCAGCAGCTTGGAGGGCCCCTCCTACAATGAGCAGTTCTTC
v_call: TRBV28; j_call: TRBJ1-5; clone_size: -; d_call: TRBD1; cdr3_aa: CASSDIQGANQPQHF; cdr3_nt: TGTGCCAGCAGTGACATTCAGGGGGCCAATCAGCCCCAGCATTTT
v_call: TRBV7-8; j_call: TRBJ1-4; clone_size: once; d_call: TRBD1; cdr3_aa: CASSIWDRGNEKLFF; cdr3_nt: TGTGCCAGCAGCATCTGGGACAGGGGTAATGAAAAACTGTTTTTT
v_call: TRBV30; j_call: TRBJ2-7; clone_size: -; d_call: -; cdr3_aa: CAWTPLGERSSYEQYF; cdr3_nt: TGTGCCTGGACCCCACTAGGGGAGAGAAGCTCCTACGAGCAGTACTTC
v_call: TRBV19; j_call: TRBJ2-3; clone_size: -; d_call: -; cdr3_aa: CASTSMSTDTQYF; cdr3_nt: TGTGCCAGTACCAGTATGAGCACAGATACGCAGTATTTT
v_call: TRBV5-6; j_call: TRBJ2-5; clone_size: -; d_call: TRBD2; cdr3_aa: CASSSTGTSIGETQYF; cdr3_nt: TGTGCCAGCAGCTCTACCGGGACTAGCATCGGGGAGACCCAGTACTTC
v_call: TRBV7-9; j_call: TRBJ2-1; clone_size: -; d_call: -; cdr3_aa: CASSFQERSYNEQFF; cdr3_nt: TGTGCCAGCAGCTTTCAGGAGCGCTCCTACAATGAGCAGTTCTTC
v_call: TRBV5-6; j_call: TRBJ1-4; clone_size: -; d_call: -; cdr3_aa: CASSPPGGREKLFF; cdr3_nt: TGTGCCAGCAGCCCCCCCGGGGGGCGTGAAAAACTGTTTTTT
v_call: TRBV10-2; j_call: TRBJ1-3; clone_size: -; d_call: -; cdr3_aa: CASSESNGGYSSGNTIYF; cdr3_nt: TGCGCCAGCAGTGAGTCGAATGGCGGATATTCCTCTGGAAACACCATATATTTT
v_call: TRBV2; j_call: TRBJ2-2; clone_size: -; d_call: TRBD1; cdr3_aa: CASSDLGQGNTGELFF; cdr3_nt: TGTGCCAGCAGTGATTTGGGACAGGGAAACACCGGGGAGCTGTTTTTT
v_call: TRBV2; j_call: TRBJ2-2; clone_size: -; d_call: -; cdr3_aa: CASSDGTLNTGELFF; cdr3_nt: TGTGCCAGCAGTGACGGGACTCTGAACACCGGGGAGCTGTTTTTT
v_call: TRBV30; j_call: TRBJ2-1; clone_size: once; d_call: -; cdr3_aa: CAWSQDGSGLEQFF; cdr3_nt: TGTGCCTGGAGCCAAGACGGGAGCGGTCTTGAGCAGTTCTTC